One sample yielded the 12 T cell receptor beta chains listed below, sequenced in a study of shared clonotypes between healthy human individuals (TCRdb year 2020). The library was built by means of the immunoSEQ multiplex PCR assay. Held by TCRdb, this immuneACCESS table contains in-frame sequences only and omits some clones. Under half of the omission traces to an unresolved V gene where checked; the cause of the rest is unknown. This sample lists millions of clones; about 92% were detected once. Of the sample, 0.39% falls within the top ten clones. Sequencing input: naive CD4+ T cells from PBMCs. This sample's cell subset or site label indicates: CD45RA+ positively selected. These receptors were taken from a man in his late teens or twenties in good health. Some clones in this sample may be carry-over from other donors' samples.

This clone is a singleton in its sample. V is TRBV29-1 and J is TRBJ2-1; 9 positions agree with TRBD2. V lost 2 bases, J lost 3 bases, and 5 bases stayed unmatched. Germline CDR1 reads SQVTM; CDR2 reads ANQGSEA. The CDR3 is made up of 15 amino acids. Here the CDR3 reads CSVEPPTSGYNEQFF. The CDR3 nucleotides are TGCAGCGTTGAACCCCCGACTAGCGGCTACAATGAGCAGTTCTTC.

The chain couples TRBV5-4 to TRBJ1-2; the D is unclear. Trimming left V 4 bases short and J 2 bases short, with 9 bases between. The CDR3 consists of 13 residues. The germline gives CDR1 SGHNT, CDR2 YYREEE (reference sequence). CDR3 in amino acids: CASSPLGNYGYTF. As DNA, the CDR3 is TGTGCCAGCAGCCCGCTTGGGAACTATGGCTACACCTTC.

The chain is built from TRBV19 and TRBJ1-3; D is possibly TRBD1 (5 bases). The V end lost 4 bases, the J end lost 2 bases, and 12 bases lay between the germline ends. CDR3 length: 15 residues. Germline V gene lookup returns CDR1 LNHDA and CDR2 SQIVND (reference sequence). The CDR3 nucleotides read TGTGCCAGTAGTACAGGGAAAGAGGCTGGAAACACCATATATTTT. Translated: CASSTGKEAGNTIYF.

The V call is TRBV7-8, the J call TRBJ2-6; 11 positions match TRBD2. Germline trimming cut 5 bases from V and 4 bases from J; bases unmatched to any gene: 10. The V gene's germline CDR1 is SGHVS and CDR2 FQNEAQ. This CDR3 contains 18 residues. In nucleotides, the CDR3 is TGTGCCAGCAGCCCCGTGACTAGCGGGGTATGGGGGGCCAACGTCCTGACTTTC. Protein product: CASSPVTSGVWGANVLTF. Full variable domain (missing parts from reference TRBV7-8 and TRBJ2-6): GAGVSQSPRYKVAKRGQDVALRCDPISGHVSLFWYQQALGQGPEFLTYFQNEAQLDKSGLPSDRFFAERPEGSVSTLKIQRTQQEDSAVYLCASSPVTSGVWGANVLTFGAGSRLTVL.

V is TRBV18 and J is TRBJ1-1, with a weak D call TRBD1 (5 bases). This CDR3 region has 16 residues. The V and J ends lost 3 bases and 1 base respectively, with 15 bases between them. Per the germline V gene, CDR1 is KGHSH and CDR2 is LQKENI. The CDR3 sequence: CASSPLRELSNTEAFF. The CDR3 DNA reads as TGTGCCAGCTCACCTCTCAGGGAACTGTCGAACACTGAAGCTTTCTTT.

For this clone: The same CDR3 arises from other DNA sequences in this sample as well. The rearrangement joins TRBV25-1 to TRBJ1-5; D perhaps matches TRBD1 (6 bases). Trimming stripped 3 bases from V and 4 bases from J, with 13 bases between. Per the germline V gene, CDR1 is MGHDK and CDR2 is SYGVNS. This CDR3 has 15 amino acids. CDR3 DNA: TGTGCCAGCAGTGACCGAGGGGGGGGTAATCAGCCCCAGCATTTT. Its protein product is CASSDRGGGNQPQHF.

The chain is built from TRBV7-9 and TRBJ2-1, with 9 bases fitting TRBD1. The CDR3 has 16 residues. Germline lookup yields CDR1 SEHNR and CDR2 FQNEAQ (reference sequence). Germline trimming cut 5 bases from V and 3 bases from J; bases unmatched to any gene: 8. The CDR3 region is CASSPGQGGSYNEQFF. The CDR3 nucleotides are TGTGCCAGCAGCCCGGGACAGGGAGGGAGCTACAATGAGCAGTTCTTC.

This chain connects TRBV14 to TRBJ2-5, with 9 bases identical to TRBD1. Germline-derived CDR1 and CDR2 are SGHDN and FVKESK. The junction had 10 bases not matched to a gene; V was cut back by 5 bases and J by 6 bases. This CDR3 has 15 residues. The CDR3 DNA sequence: TGTGCCAGCAGCTCCCCCGGGACAGGGAGAAAGACCCAGTACTTC. As protein: CASSSPGTGRKTQYF.

CDR3 coding DNA: TGTGCCAGCAGCTGGGGGGAGCCGAACACCGGGGAGCTGTTTTTT. Translated, it gives CASSWGEPNTGELFF. The V call is TRBV5-4, the J call TRBJ2-2, with a tentative D call TRBD2 (6 bases). The germline gives CDR1 SGHNT, CDR2 YYREEE (reference sequence). CDR3 size: 15 residues. V was clipped by 3 bases and J by 0 bases, with 9 bases between them. The variable domain in full, completed from reference TRBV5-4 and TRBJ2-2, reads ETGVTQSPTHLIKTRGQQVTLRCSSQSGHNTVSWYQQALGQGPQFIFQYYREEENGRGNFPPRFSGLQFPNYSSELNVNALELDDSALYLCASSWGEPNTGELFFGEGSRLTVL.

The chain is built from TRBV19 and TRBJ1-2, with TRBD1 as a possible D gene (5 bases). In germline, CDR1 is LNHDA, CDR2 SQIVND (reference sequence). With 1 base removed from V and 4 bases from J, the gap between germline ends came to 16 bases. The CDR3 is made up of 16 amino acids. CDR3 DNA: TGTGCCAGTAGTATAGCGTCGGCTTTTGGGACCTATGGCTACACCTTC. This encodes CASSIASAFGTYGYTF. Supplemented by reference TRBV19 and TRBJ1-2, the full variable domain reads DGGITQSPKYLFRKEGQNVTLSCEQNLNHDAMYWYRQDPGQGLRLIYYSQIVNDFQKGDIAEGYSVSREKKESFPLTVTSAQKNPTAFYLCASSIASAFGTYGYTFGSGTRLTVV.

Points on this clone: A junction end diverges from the germline sequence, so it may reflect a read error. The chain employs TRBV25-1 and TRBJ2-7; D is perhaps TRBD1 or TRBD2 (6 bases each). This CDR3 is built from 15 residues. CDR1 MGHDK and CDR2 SYGVNS come from the germline V gene. The CDR3 DNA is TGTGCCAGCAGTGAACCGGGGGCGTTCTCCCACGAGCAGTACTTC. Translation gives CASSEPGAFSHEQYF.

V and J are TRBV4-1 and TRBJ2-5; D is perhaps TRBD1 (6 bases). CDR3 length: 18 amino acids. The V gene lost 0 bases and the J gene lost 0 bases, with 17 bases spanning the gap. Germline V gene data show CDR1 as MGHRA and CDR2 as YSYEKL. CDR3 protein: CASSQDGTQTLYQETQYF. The CDR3 region has the DNA TGCGCCAGCAGCCAAGATGGGACACAGACTTTGTACCAAGAGACCCAGTACTTC.